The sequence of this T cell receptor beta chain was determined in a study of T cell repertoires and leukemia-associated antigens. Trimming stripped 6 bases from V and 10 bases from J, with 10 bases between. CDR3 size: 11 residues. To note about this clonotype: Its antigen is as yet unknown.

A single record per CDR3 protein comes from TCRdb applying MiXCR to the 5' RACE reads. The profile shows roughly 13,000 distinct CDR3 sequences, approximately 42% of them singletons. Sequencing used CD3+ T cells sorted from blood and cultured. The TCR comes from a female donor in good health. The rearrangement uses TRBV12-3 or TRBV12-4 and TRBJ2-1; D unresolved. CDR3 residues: CASRVSHEQFF. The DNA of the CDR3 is TGTGCCAGCAGGGTAAGCCACGAGCAGTTCTTC.